This TCR beta chain was documented in a study of high-grade serous ovarian cancer treatment subgroups. Across the whole study: Mean per sample: approximately 14,000 reads, thousands of unique TCR beta rearrangements. General study points: Without spatial data, bulk sequencing limits insight into HGSC tumor diversity. Higher neoantigen levels went with greater TCR clonal relatedness.

The repertoire was sequenced with immunoSEQ multiplex PCR; TCRdb's copy has only in-frame clones and lacks some. The sample has about 5,500 clones, 80% seen once; the top ten hold about 9.2%. Tumor tissue was taken before any definitive surgery or chemotherapy was given. Concerning this clone itself: The antigen is not known.

The ends lost 0 bases at V and 6 bases at J; junction bases unmatched: 5. CDR3 length: 15 amino acids. CDR1 and CDR2 (germline): SGHNT, YYREEE (reference sequence). Material for sequencing was tumor tissue. This TCR was recovered from a human donor with high-grade serous ovarian cancer. The chain links TRBV5-4 to TRBJ2-5; TRBD1 matches at 10 bases. The chain's CDR3 is CASSLDRQGAKTQYF. The DNA of the CDR3 is TGTGCCAGCAGCTTGGATCGACAGGGGGCAAAGACCCAGTACTTC. The whole variable domain, remainder taken from reference TRBV5-4 and TRBJ2-5, is ETGVTQSPTHLIKTRGQQVTLRCSSQSGHNTVSWYQQALGQGPQFIFQYYREEENGRGNFPPRFSGLQFPNYSSELNVNALELDDSALYLCASSLDRQGAKTQYFGPGTRLLVL.